The sequence of this T cell receptor (beta chain) was determined in a study of blood T cell repertoires in COVID-19. Original processing methods: Estimated nucleated cell counts came from reference gene primer amplification. Clones were sequenced by immunoSEQ multiplex PCR, and TCRdb holds only the in-frame ones, with some missing. For V, J and clone size, that table is used; D and trimming come from the DNA. The sample consists of some 130,000 clones, approximately 85% of them appearing once. The TCR comes from a human donor in a cohort sampled during active COVID-19. The sequencing input was peripheral blood.

CDR3 residues: CASSYSRTPYGYTF. The DNA for the CDR3 is TGTGCCAGCAGTTACTCTAGAACCCCCTATGGCTACACCTTC. The V gene is TRBV6-5, the J gene TRBJ1-2; no definite D call. The V gene's germline CDR1 is MNHEY and CDR2 SVGAGI. Trimming cost V 0 bases and J 4 bases, with 9 bases left between them. CDR3 size: 14 residues.